Sequencing of this T cell receptor beta chain was carried out in a study of T cells in Graves' hyperthyroidism and ophthalmopathy. RNA transcripts were the template for amplifying TCR beta CDR3 regions. Primed by the HTBI set, a first-round RT-PCR was run on the TCR CDR3. One entry per CDR3 protein results from TCRdb running MiXCR on the multiplex PCR reads. The sample lists hundreds of thousands of distinct CDR3 sequences, around a quarter occurring once. The CDR3 runs to 17 residues. The V end lost 4 bases, the J end lost 5 bases, and 23 bases lay between the germline ends. The germline V gene has CDR1 MNHEY and CDR2 SVGEGT. This clonotype occurred many times. Ophthalmopathy patients had moderate-to-severe active disease, CAS ≥3, NOSPECS ≥4, and disease duration under 3 months.

Material for sequencing was blood. The V gene is TRBV6-2 or TRBV6-3, the J gene TRBJ2-5, with TRBD2 as a possible D gene (7 bases). The TCR originated in a woman aged 30 to 39 with Graves' ophthalmopathy. The CDR3 loop is CASSSPKLGGAGETQYF. CDR3 sequence (DNA): TGTGCCAGCAGTTCCCCTAAACTGGGGGGGGCAGGGGAGACCCAGTACTTC.